This TCR beta chain emerged from a study of cytomegalovirus exposure and HLA in healthy donors. The CDR3 runs to 15 residues. Germline values: CDR1 MNHEY, CDR2 SVGAGI. The junction had 11 bases not matched to a gene; V was cut back by 7 bases and J by 5 bases. Study-wide results and limits: Several top significant clusters appeared, in a later analysis, to be linked to common viral pathogens. The authors listed over 150 TCR beta chains as cytomegalovirus-associated.

Researchers ran the PCR with 60 Vbeta and 13 Jbeta primers. Sequenced by immunoSEQ multiplex PCR; TCRdb stores in-frame clones only, minus some. This sample has roughly 120,000 clones, with more than 65% found just once. Comment on this clone: Its target is unknown.

The source of this sequence is a woman aged 40 to 50 in good health and CMV-seropositive. The chain recombines TRBV6-5 with TRBJ1-1; 9 bases are shared with TRBD1. Input material: PBMCs. In nucleotides, the CDR3 is TGTGCCAGCACCCGACTAGGGACAGGGAGGACTGAAGCTTTCTTT. The encoded protein is CASTRLGTGRTEAFF.